These 8 T cell receptor beta chains came from one sample sequenced in a study of response to subunit inactivated influenza vaccine. TCRdb reanalysed the RT-PCR reads using MiXCR and keeps one entry per CDR3 protein. The data contain about 480,000 distinct CDR3 sequences, approximately 11% of them singletons. The sample was PBMCs from blood, taken roughly 6 weeks after vaccination. The receptor source for this set is a man in his fifties who received an inactivated influenza vaccine.

The table lists this clonotype with many counts. V usage is TRBV10-3 and J usage is TRBJ2-3; 8 bases align to TRBD2. The CDR3 covers 17 residues. The germline V gene encodes CDR1 ENHRY and CDR2 SYGVKD. V was pared by 0 bases and J by 0 bases, with 5 bases of the junction left unmatched. The CDR3 here is CAISESPSGSSTDTQYF. CDR3 coding DNA: TGTGCCATCAGTGAGTCCCCTAGCGGGTCTAGCACAGATACGCAGTATTTT.

This clonotype was seen ten or more times. The rearrangement joins TRBV5-1 to TRBJ2-3; 7 bases are a match to TRBD2. This CDR3 comprises 15 residues. Germline-derived CDR1 and CDR2 are SGHRS and YFSETQ. V was pared by 1 base and J by 2 bases, with 4 bases of the junction left unmatched. In nucleotides, the CDR3 is TGCGCCAGCAGCTTGACCGGGACTACCACAGATACGCAGTATTTT. This sequence encodes CASSLTGTTTDTQYF.

This clonotype showed up just a few times. The rearrangement links TRBV28 to TRBJ2-4; 7 nucleotides line up with TRBD1. Germline CDR1 MDHEN, CDR2 SYDVKM. The CDR3 has 14 amino acids. V lost 3 bases, J lost 5 bases, and 4 bases stayed unmatched. CDR3 in amino acids: CASSLQGVENIQYF. Written as DNA, the CDR3 is TGTGCCAGCAGTTTGCAGGGGGTGGAAAACATTCAGTACTTC.

The V and J genes are TRBV4-3 and TRBJ2-7, with TRBD2 matching over 9 bases. This CDR3 has 15 residues. Looked up from germline, CDR1 is LGHNA and CDR2 is YSLEER. V lost 2 bases and J lost 4; bases outside the gene matches: 6. The CDR3 nucleotides are TGCGCCAGCAGCCAAACGGCTAGCGGGACTTACGAGCAGTACTTC. Residues: CASSQTASGTYEQYF.

Ten or more counts support this clonotype. The chain couples TRBV20-1 to TRBJ1-6, with D perhaps matching TRBD1 (5 bases). The germline V gene encodes CDR1 DFQATT and CDR2 SNEGSKA (reference sequence). CDR3 length: 13 amino acids. V lost 3 bases, J lost 7 bases, and 10 bases lay in between. The CDR3 coding sequence is TGCAGTGCTAGCTGGGGGTCCAATTCACCCCTCCACTTT. It codes for CSASWGSNSPLHF.

This clonotype occurred a few times. The chain couples TRBV5-6 to TRBJ2-7; 10 bases agree with TRBD1. V lost 1 base and J lost 5; bases outside the gene matches: 9. CDR3 size: 16 residues. CDR1 is SGHDT, CDR2 YYEEEE, per germline. CDR3 DNA sequence: TGTGCCAGCAGCTTGCTACCGGGACAGGGGACAGACGAGCAGTACTTC. Its protein product is CASSLLPGQGTDEQYF.

This clonotype was seen at least ten times. This rearrangement joins TRBV20-1 to TRBJ1-1, with D perhaps TRBD1 (6 bases). There are 15 residues in the CDR3. V was cut by 2 bases and J by 5 bases, with 18 bases left in between. Germline V gives CDR1 DFQATT, CDR2 SNEGSKA (reference sequence). DNA for the CDR3: TGCAGTGCTAGACCCTCTGGCGGGGGGCGGACTGAAGCTTTCTTT. Translating gives CSARPSGGGRTEAFF.

The CDR3 nucleotides are TGCGCCAGCAGCTTGGCTTCTAGCGGGGCGTCCTACAATGAGCAGTTCTTC. Protein product: CASSLASSGASYNEQFF. This chain connects TRBV5-1 to TRBJ2-1; 9 bases are a match to TRBD2. The CDR3 spans 17 residues. Per germline, CDR1 SGHRS and CDR2 YFSETQ. The V gene end was trimmed by 0 bases and the J gene end by 1 base; junction bases not matched to a gene: 5.